These 5 T cell receptor beta chains were sequenced from one sample in a study of T cells after posttransplantation cyclophosphamide. Measured with immunoSEQ multiplex PCR; TCRdb has only the in-frame clones, and not every one. Of 30,000 to 45,000 clones listed, around 80% were seen once; the top ten hold 7% to 8.5%. Busulfan-fludarabine conditioning, marrow transplant, and cyclophosphamide on days +3 and +4 were administered. Here the sequenced sample was CD4+ T cells sorted from blood, taken 1903 days after a stem cell transplant with posttransplant cyclophosphamide. These TCRs come from a female patient between 40 and 55 years old who received an allogeneic stem cell transplant from a related donor, was CMV-positive, and had no GVHD. Some T cells may possibly be graft donor cells.

The gene calls are TRBV5-1 and TRBJ1-4, with 7 bases fitting TRBD1. The CDR3 loop spans 15 amino acids. The V and J ends lost 4 bases and 8 bases, in that order; junction bases with no gene match: 11. The V gene's germline CDR1 is SGHRS and CDR2 YFSETQ. CDR3 nucleotide sequence: TGCGCCAGCAGCAGAACCACAGGGGTAGGCGAAAAACTGTTTTTT. Residues: CASSRTTGVGEKLFF.

The chain uses TRBV11-2 and TRBJ2-5; 13 nucleotides align to TRBD2. The CDR3 is 15 amino acids. Losses at the gene ends were 5 bases for V and 2 bases for J; bases not matched to a gene: 2. In germline, CDR1 is SGHAT, CDR2 FQNNGV. CDR3 protein: CASSRLAGGQETQYF. The DNA of the CDR3 is TGTGCCAGCAGCCGACTAGCGGGGGGTCAAGAGACCCAGTACTTC. Using reference TRBV11-2 and TRBJ2-5 for the parts outside the CDR3, the full variable domain is EAGVAQSPRYKIIEKRQSVAFWCNPISGHATLYWYQQILGQGPKLLIQFQNNGVVDDSQLPKDRFSAERLKGVDSTLKIQPAKLEDSAVYLCASSRLAGGQETQYFGPGTRLLVL.

The chain couples TRBV18 to TRBJ2-2, with D possibly being TRBD1 (6 bases). The V gene lost 0 bases and the J gene lost 3 bases, with 20 bases spanning the gap. The CDR3 runs 19 residues. Germline V gene lookup returns CDR1 KGHSH and CDR2 LQKENI. CDR3 DNA: TGTGCCAGCTCACCACCTCTACGCGGCAGGGGTATTGACACCGGGGAGCTGTTTTTT. It encodes CASSPPLRGRGIDTGELFF.

The CDR3 region is CASSLTGGTSPLHF. The DNA for the CDR3 is TGTGCCAGCAGCTTGACAGGGGGTACGTCACCCCTCCACTTT. The chain uses TRBV7-8 and TRBJ1-6, with 9 bases lining up with TRBD1. Germline CDR1 SGHVS, CDR2 FQNEAQ. This CDR3 contains 14 residues. The ends lost 3 bases at V and 10 bases at J; junction bases unmatched: 4.

The chain links TRBV5-1 to TRBJ2-5; 9 positions agree with TRBD1. V gave up 7 bases and J gave up 3 bases; unmatched junction bases: 7. The CDR3 has 14 residues. Germline V gene data show CDR1 as SGHRS and CDR2 as YFSETQ. The CDR3 here is CASGPRQGEETQYF. The CDR3 nucleotides read TGCGCCAGCGGCCCGCGACAGGGGGAAGAGACCCAGTACTTC.